Sequencing of this T cell receptor beta chain was carried out in a study of T cell changes during pregnancy in multiple sclerosis. Measured with immunoSEQ multiplex PCR; TCRdb has only the in-frame clones, and not every one. The data show about 39,000 clones, more than 70% seen once. The CDR3 runs to 15 residues. The germline CDR1 and CDR2 sequences are SEHNR and FQNEAQ (reference sequence). Trimming removed 4 bases at V and 0 bases at J, with 13 bases between. The material sequenced was CD8+ T cells from peripheral blood mononuclear cells, taken in the first trimester of pregnancy. The chain combines TRBV7-9 with TRBJ2-7; a weak D match, TRBD2 (6 bases). This clonotype was obtained from a female donor with multiple sclerosis, enrolled in a pregnancy study. The CDR3 is CASSSRRADSYEQYF. The CDR3 region has the DNA TGTGCCAGCAGCTCCAGGAGGGCGGACTCCTACGAGCAGTACTTC.